This T cell receptor (beta chain) was sequenced for a study of Graves' ophthalmopathy and Graves' hyperthyroidism. Germline V lookup: CDR1 SGHAT, CDR2 FQDESV (reference sequence). With 6 bases removed from V and 3 bases from J, the gap between germline ends came to 17 bases. The CDR3 runs to 15 residues. For repertoire sequencing, the TCR beta CDR3 regions were amplified from RNA transcripts. First-round RT-PCR relied on HTBI primers, and a second-round multiplex PCR came next. TCRdb re-called the multiplex PCR reads through MiXCR, storing one row per CDR3 protein. The sample consists of about 480,000 distinct CDR3 sequences, approximately 15% of them appearing once. Study observations and caveats: Blood also harbored most expanded thyroid clonotypes above 0.001 frequency.

This clonotype was observed many times. Antigen unknown. The receptor was derived from a woman between 25 and 40 years old with Graves' ophthalmopathy. V usage is TRBV11-1 and J usage is TRBJ2-5; D remains unclear. The source material was blood. The CDR3 sequence: CASSYTGSYEETQYF. CDR3 nucleotides: TGTGCCAGCAGTTACACCGGGTCTTATGAAGAGACCCAGTACTTC.